Listed here are 17 T cell receptor beta chains from one sample, sequenced in a study of CD4 and CD8 cells across lung adenocarcinoma regions. MiXCR, run by TCRdb on the PCR reads, gives a single entry per CDR3 protein. There are 13,000 to 15,000 distinct CDR3 sequences in the sample; around 45% occur only once, and roughly 17% lies in the top ten. The sequencing sample was made of CD4+ T cells from the center of a lung tumor. The receptors stem from a male donor with lung adenocarcinoma. The CD4 and CD8 labels of this study may be unreliable.

This clonotype turned up a few times. This chain links TRBV4-1 with TRBJ2-3; D is unclear. The CDR3 is 14 amino acids. In germline, CDR1 is MGHRA, CDR2 YSYEKL. V shed 3 bases and J shed 2 bases, with 9 bases lying between them. In DNA form, the CDR3 reads TGCGCCAGCAGCCACCTGAGTAACACAGATACGCAGTATTTT. Amino acids: CASSHLSNTDTQYF.

Note on this clonotype: At one end the junction does not follow the germline gene, possibly because of a read error. The rearrangement links TRBV6-1 to TRBJ2-3; the D call may be TRBD1 or TRBD2 (5 bases each). The CDR3 extends over 12 amino acids. CDR1 and CDR2 (germline): MNHNS, SASEGT. The CDR3, as DNA: TGTGCCAGGAGCATGGGGGAAGGCACGCAGTATTTC. Encoded protein: CARSMGEGTQYF.

This clonotype occurred many times. The rearrangement links TRBV4-1 to TRBJ2-5; perhaps TRBD1 as D (6 bases). Germline V gene lookup returns CDR1 MGHRA and CDR2 YSYEKL. The CDR3 totals 15 residues. Trimming left V 4 bases short and J 5 bases short, with 17 bases between. CDR3 in DNA: TGCGCCAGCAGCCCTGAGGACAGTCCCCGGGAGACCCAGTACTTC. This gives the protein CASSPEDSPRETQYF.

A remark on this clonotype: A read error may account for a junction end that differs from germline. The chain employs TRBV6-1 and TRBJ2-1, with D tentatively TRBD1 (5 bases). Germline CDR1 and CDR2: MNHNS and SASEGT. The CDR3 is made up of 15 amino acids. CDR3: CASSEGHSGAYDQSF. The CDR3 bases are TGTGCCAGCAGTGAAGGACACTCTGGGGCCTACGACCAGTCTTTC.

This clonotype was counted ten times or more. The V gene is TRBV7-8, the J gene TRBJ2-1, with D tentatively TRBD2 (5 bases). The DNA end favors TRBJ2-5, so the J call may be wrong. CDR3 length equals 14 residues. Germline CDR1 and CDR2: SGHVS and FQNEAQ. The CDR3 sequence: CASSLERSVETQYF. The DNA of the CDR3 is TGTGCCAGCAGCTTAGAGCGGTCGGTCGAGACCCAGTACTTC.

This clonotype was counted only a few times. CDR3 DNA: TGTGCCAGCAGTGCCTATTCGGGACAGGGCACAGATACGCAGTATTTT. Translated, it gives CASSAYSGQGTDTQYF. J is TRBJ2-3 and V is TRBV6-1; 8 bases align to TRBD1. This CDR3 spans 16 amino acids. Trimming took 4 bases from V and 1 from J; bases not matched to a gene: 7. Germline V gives CDR1 MNHNS, CDR2 SASEGT.

V usage is TRBV10-1 and J usage is TRBJ2-3; 9 nucleotides agree with TRBD2. J gave up 9 bases and V 10 bases, and 14 bases lay outside the gene matches. Per germline, CDR1 WNHNN and CDR2 SYGVQD (reference sequence). The CDR3 runs to 14 residues. The CDR3 DNA is TGCGCCACCTCGACTAGCGGAGCGGTAGACACGCAGTATTTT. Translated: CATSTSGAVDTQYF.

The genes are TRBV12-3 or TRBV12-4 and TRBJ2-3, with 8 positions matching TRBD2. The CDR3 covers 14 residues. The CDR3 sequence: CAGRVAGGPETQYF. The CDR3 bases are TGTGCGGGGCGTGTTGCGGGGGGCCCAGAGACCCAGTATTTT.

Within the sample, this clonotype is medium-sized. The chain couples TRBV6-1 to TRBJ2-3; either TRBD1 or TRBD2 may supply D (5 bases each). Trimming removed 10 bases at V and 5 bases at J, with 19 bases between. Germline lookup yields CDR1 MNHNS and CDR2 SASEGT. This CDR3 spans 14 amino acids. CDR3 amino acids: CATSGPVGLDTQYF. Here the CDR3 DNA reads TGTGCCACCTCGGGACCCGTAGGTCTAGATACGCAGTATTTT.

A few counts support this clonotype. The rearrangement links TRBV4-1 to TRBJ1-2; D possibly corresponds to TRBD1 (6 bases). There are 11 residues in the CDR3. The germline gives CDR1 MGHRA, CDR2 YSYEKL. Trimming removed 5 bases from V and 6 bases from J, with 7 bases in between. CDR3 DNA sequence: TGCGCCAGCAGCGGACAGAATGGCTACACCTTC. Its translation: CASSGQNGYTF.

This sequence joins TRBV4-1 and TRBJ2-7; maybe TRBD1 (6 bases). The J call may be incorrect, as the DNA end agrees better with TRBJ2-5. Germline CDR1 MGHRA, CDR2 YSYEKL. The CDR3 totals 15 residues. The chain's CDR3 is CASSQEGGQQETQYF. The CDR3 coding sequence is TGCGCCAGCAGCCAAGAAGGGGGACAACAAGAGACCCAGTACTTC.

The CDR3 spells CASRYQLAGANEQYF. As DNA, the CDR3 is TGTGCCAGCAGGTATCAACTAGCAGGGGCCAATGAGCAGTACTTC. The gene calls are TRBV6-5 and TRBJ2-5; the D gene could be TRBD1 or TRBD2 (6 bases each). Germline CDR1 is MNHEY and CDR2 is SVGAGI. V lost 6 bases and J lost 11, with 25 bases in between. The CDR3 contains 15 residues.

This clonotype was observed a single time. At one of its ends the junction is not consistent with the germline gene, which may arise from a read error. The V and J genes are TRBV4-1 and TRBJ2-3; D remains unclear. The length of the CDR3 is 13 residues. Germline values: CDR1 MGHRA, CDR2 YSYEKL. The CDR3: CARGQRSKDMQYF. The CDR3 coding sequence is TGCGCCAGGGGCCAGCGTTCCAAAGATATGCAGTATTTT.

The chain recombines TRBV7-8 with TRBJ2-1; TRBD1 or TRBD2 may be the D gene (5 bases each). The assigned J gene may be wrong: the sequence end matches TRBJ2-5 better. Germline lookup yields CDR1 SGHVS and CDR2 FQNEAQ. The CDR3 extends over 14 amino acids. In nucleotides, the CDR3 is TGTGCCAGCAGCGACCGGGACGGGAAAGAGACCCAGTACTTC. Translated: CASSDRDGKETQYF.

As regards this clonotype: Compared with germline, one end of the junction differs, possibly owing to a read error. The gene calls are TRBV6-5 and TRBJ2-3; D might be TRBD1 (6 bases). CDR3 length equals 15 residues. CDR1 MNHEY and CDR2 SVGAGI come from the germline V gene. This CDR3 reads CASSHREGPTDMQYF. CDR3 bases: TGTGCCAGCAGTCACAGGGAAGGGCCCACAGATATGCAGTACTTT.

Sample share makes this clonotype hyperexpanded. The chain has TRBV6-1 and TRBJ2-1; no clear D. The closer fit of TRBJ2-7 to the DNA end suggests the J call may be wrong. CDR1 MNHNS and CDR2 SASEGT come from the germline V gene. CDR3 length: 14 residues. CDR3 loop: CASSEVGEVGEQYF. The CDR3, as DNA: TGTGCCAGCAGTGAAGTTGGAGAAGTGGGCGAGCAGTACTTC.

CDR3 DNA: TGTGCCACCTCTGAGCAGGGAGCGAGAGGGGGGACGCAGTATTTT. It specifies CATSEQGARGGTQYF. The chain links TRBV27 to TRBJ2-3; D might be TRBD1 or TRBD2, each matching 6 bases. Trimming took 10 bases from V and 9 from J, leaving 26 bases between them. The CDR3 extends over 15 amino acids. Germline V gene lookup returns CDR1 MNHEY and CDR2 SMNVEV (reference sequence).